This TCR beta chain was captured by sequencing in a study of T cell repertoires in cytomegalovirus infection. This CDR3 has 12 residues. V lost 4 bases, J lost 7 bases, and 11 bases lay in between. Germline V CDR1 and CDR2: SGHDT, YYEEEE. TCRdb ran MiXCR on the reads and lists one entry per CDR3 protein. Among hundreds of thousands of distinct CDR3 sequences, 20% to 25% were seen once, and the ten largest hold around 8%. This receptor was identified in a human donor in good health (CMV status not recorded). Some clones in this sample may be carry-over from other donors' samples. The chain carries TRBV5-6 and TRBJ1-2, with D unclear. The sample taken for sequencing was CD8+ T cells from PBMCs. CDR3 amino acids: CASSGTVAGYTF. The CDR3 nucleotides are TGTGCCAGCAGCGGAACAGTGGCTGGCTACACCTTC. The full variable domain, in which reference TRBV5-6 and TRBJ1-2 provide the parts outside the CDR3, is DAGVTQSPTHLIKTRGQQVTLRCSPKSGHDTVSWYQQALGQGPQFIFQYYEEEERQRGNFPDRFSGHQFPNYSSELNVNALLLGDSALYLCASSGTVAGYTFGSGTRLTVV.